These T cell receptor beta chains were read from a single sample in a study of blood T cell repertoires in COVID-19. Measured with immunoSEQ multiplex PCR; TCRdb has only the in-frame clones, and not every one. The sample consists of 250,000 or so clones, about 86% of them appearing once. The sample was peripheral blood. These receptors were taken from an older man with acute or convalescent COVID-19. CDR3s include the opening cysteine and the closing phenylalanine or tryptophan. The order of the fields is D gene, clone size, J gene, V gene, CDR3 length, CDR3 protein, CDR3 DNA. A D gene is named only where the DNA matches it firmly. Where a row states a size, it is once, few, many or the class of an expanded clone; other rows omit it.

TRBD1,NA,TRBJ1-5,TRBV2,15,CASIGQGTFNQPQHF,TGTGCCAGCATTGGACAGGGAACTTTCAATCAGCCCCAGCATTTT
NA,NA,TRBJ1-2,TRBV25-1,14,CASSGQGQPYGYTF,TGTGCCAGCAGTGGACAAGGACAACCCTATGGCTACACCTTC
TRBD1,NA,TRBJ1-2,TRBV5-1,14,CASSLLTGSDGYTF,TGCGCCAGCAGCTTACTGACAGGGAGTGACGGCTACACCTTC
TRBD1,NA,TRBJ2-1,TRBV24-1,16,CATSDLRGQAYNEQFF,TGTGCCACCAGTGATTTAAGGGGGCAGGCCTACAATGAGCAGTTCTTC
NA,NA,TRBJ1-6,TRBV5-1,14,CASSLPGPNSPLHF,TGCGCCAGCAGCTTGCCAGGGCCAAATTCACCCCTCCACTTT
TRBD1,NA,TRBJ1-2,TRBV7-8,14,CASSQTTGGYGYTF,TGTGCCAGCAGCCAAACCACAGGGGGCTATGGCTACACCTTC
TRBD2,NA,TRBJ2-1,TRBV27,16,CASTPRRIAGGGEQFF,TGTGCCAGCACCCCCCGGAGGATAGCGGGGGGGGGAGAGCAGTTCTTC
NA,NA,TRBJ1-5,TRBV7-2,12,CASRQQGQPQHF,TGTGCCAGCAGGCAACAGGGTCAGCCCCAGCATTTT
TRBD2,NA,TRBJ2-1,TRBV5-6,17,CASSVGLAGLSYNEQFF,TGTGCCAGCAGCGTGGGACTAGCGGGCCTCTCCTACAATGAGCAGTTCTTC
TRBD1,NA,TRBJ1-1,TRBV5-1,14,CASSRQGQNTEAFF,TGCGCCAGCAGCAGACAGGGGCAAAACACTGAAGCTTTCTTT
NA,NA,TRBJ1-5,TRBV2,11,CASAGSQPQHF,TGTGCCAGCGCCGGGTCTCAGCCCCAGCATTTT
TRBD1,NA,TRBJ2-7,TRBV15,14,CATSREDRAQEQYF,TGTGCCACCAGCAGAGAGGACAGGGCACAGGAGCAGTACTTC
NA,NA,TRBJ2-2,TRBV4-1,13,CASSQERTGELFF,TGCGCCAGCAGCCAAGAACGGACAGGGGAGCTGTTTTTT
NA,NA,TRBJ1-2,TRBV7-2,14,CASSLGVRGGGYTF,TGTGCCAGCAGCTTAGGGGTTAGGGGTGGAGGCTACACCTTC
TRBD1,NA,TRBJ1-2,TRBV19,15,CASSAPGQGRDGYTF,TGTGCCAGTTCTGCCCCTGGACAGGGGAGGGATGGCTACACCTTC
NA,NA,TRBJ1-6,TRBV28,16,CASSSRRSGFDSPLHF,TGTGCCAGCAGTTCCCGCCGATCAGGGTTTGATTCACCCCTCCACTTT
NA,NA,TRBJ2-3,TRBV21-1,13,CASISEGTDTQYF,TGTGCCAGCATCTCGGAGGGCACAGATACGCAGTATTTT
TRBD1,once,TRBJ1-5,TRBV4-1,15,CASSQGHRGDQPQHF,TGCGCCAGCAGCCAAGGTCACAGGGGGGATCAGCCCCAGCATTTT
TRBD2,NA,TRBJ2-1,TRBV5-1,14,CASSRGGTYNEQFF,TGCGCCAGCAGTCGGGGGGGCACCTACAATGAGCAGTTCTTC
NA,NA,TRBJ1-3,TRBV18,14,CASSALAPRNTIYF,TGTGCCAGCTCAGCTTTAGCCCCAAGGAACACCATATATTTT
NA,NA,TRBJ1-3,TRBV6-5,14,CATRVGQGGNTIYF,TGTGCCACCCGTGTAGGGCAGGGTGGAAACACCATATATTTT
TRBD1,NA,TRBJ2-1,TRBV27,15,CASGRGQGIYNEQFF,TGTGCCAGCGGCCGTGGACAGGGGATTTACAATGAGCAGTTCTTC
NA,NA,TRBJ1-5,TRBV12-5,13,CASGLASGQPQHF,TGTGCTAGTGGTTTGGCCTCGGGTCAGCCCCAGCATTTT
NA,NA,TRBJ1-2,TRBV6-6,12,CASKSVVYGYTF,TGTGCCAGCAAGTCGGTTGTTTATGGCTACACCTTC
NA,NA,TRBJ2-7,TRBV6-5,13,CASQNRAPYEQYF,TGTGCCAGCCAAAACAGGGCACCGTACGAGCAGTACTTC
TRBD1,NA,TRBJ2-7,TRBV15,13,CATRHRDSYEQYF,TGTGCCACCAGACACCGGGACAGCTACGAGCAGTACTTC
TRBD1,few,TRBJ1-2,TRBV12-3/TRBV12-4,13,CASSPGQGGGYTF,TGTGCCAGCAGTCCGGGACAGGGTGGAGGCTACACCTTC
TRBD1,NA,TRBJ2-2,TRBV5-4,15,CASSLARTGSGELFF,TGTGCCAGCAGCTTGGCCCGGACAGGGTCCGGGGAGCTGTTTTTT
TRBD1,NA,TRBJ2-2,TRBV14,18,CASSQYRDRGRGTGELFF,TGTGCCAGCAGCCAATACCGGGACAGGGGGCGAGGGACCGGGGAGCTGTTTTTT
TRBD2,NA,TRBJ2-1,TRBV7-2,16,CASSLWASGGGNEQFF,TGTGCCAGCAGCTTATGGGCTAGCGGGGGAGGTAATGAGCAGTTCTTC
TRBD1,NA,TRBJ1-1,TRBV19,16,CASNRRETGMNTEAFF,TGTGCCAGTAATCGGAGGGAGACAGGGATGAACACTGAAGCTTTCTTT
NA,NA,TRBJ2-5,TRBV20-1,12,CSASHSQETQYF,TGCAGTGCTAGTCACAGCCAAGAGACCCAGTACTTC
TRBD1,many,TRBJ1-2,TRBV30,12,CAWAIYRGGYTF,TGTGCCTGGGCGATCTACAGGGGCGGCTACACCTTC
NA,NA,TRBJ1-2,TRBV24-1,16,CATSDSDWGANYGYTF,TGTGCCACCAGTGATTCGGACTGGGGGGCTAACTATGGCTACACCTTC
NA,NA,TRBJ1-3,TRBV28,16,CASIGFGGPTGNTIYF,TGTGCCAGCATCGGTTTCGGGGGGCCCACTGGAAACACCATATATTTT
TRBD1,NA,TRBJ2-6,TRBV4-1,18,CASSMVRDRLLLANVLTF,TGCGCCAGCTCGATGGTTCGGGACAGACTACTACTGGCCAACGTCCTGACTTTC
TRBD1,NA,TRBJ2-3,TRBV11-3,11,CASSGQARQYF,TGTGCCAGCAGCGGACAGGCTAGGCAGTATTTT
TRBD2,NA,TRBJ2-3,TRBV28,16,CASSPTGTRTSDTQYF,TGTGCCAGCAGCCCCACCGGGACTAGAACGTCAGATACGCAGTATTTT
NA,NA,TRBJ1-2,TRBV7-8,14,CASSLGSGQYGYTF,TGTGCCAGCAGCTTAGGGTCAGGGCAATATGGCTACACCTTC